Shown below are 32 T cell receptor beta chains from a single sample sequenced in a study of blood T cells in healthy people across ages. Combining a sample-barcoded 5' primer with a J-beta primer mix, a second PCR ran for roughly 6 to 11 cycles. TCRdb reprocessed the 5' RACE reads via MiXCR and lists one record per CDR3 protein. The sample lists more than 800,000 distinct CDR3 sequences, around 28% occurring once. Sequencing was carried out using blood. The source is an elderly woman in good health.

The V gene is TRBV10-3, the J gene TRBJ1-5, with no clear D. Germline V gene sequence: CDR1 ENHRY, CDR2 SYGVKD. V lost 0 bases and J 0 bases, leaving 6 bases between the germline ends. This CDR3 is 15 amino acids long. The CDR3 region is CAISESDFSNQPQHF. In DNA form, the CDR3 reads TGTGCCATCAGTGAGTCGGATTTTAGCAATCAGCCCCAGCATTTT.

This clonotype has only a few counts. Since a much larger clone is just one base distant, this may be a read error. The gene calls are TRBV7-2 and TRBJ2-7; tentatively, D is TRBD1 or TRBD2 (5 bases each). The CDR3 loop spans 16 amino acids. CDR1 SGHTA and CDR2 FQGNSA come from the germline V gene. Trimming took off 4 bases at V and 7 bases at J, with 23 bases between the two ends. DNA for the CDR3: TGTGCCAGCAGCTCGAGGGGCCAGGGATCCTACAATGAGCAGTACTTC. Translating it yields CASSSRGQGSYNEQYF.

The chain combines TRBV29-1 with TRBJ2-5; 8 bases are a match to TRBD2. The V and J ends lost 1 base and 11 bases, in that order; junction bases with no gene match: 12. CDR1 is SQVTM, CDR2 ANQGSEA, per germline. This CDR3 has 14 residues. The CDR3 DNA reads TGCAGCGTTGAAGTCGGGGGGGGATTACGAGGGCAGTACTTC. Protein: CSVEVGGGLRGQYF.

This clonotype was picked up a small number of times. The chain joins TRBV19 to TRBJ2-5; 7 nucleotides match TRBD2. The germline CDR1 and CDR2 sequences are LNHDA and SQIVND (reference sequence). This CDR3 has 16 residues. J was trimmed by 1 base and V by 5 bases; bases with no gene match: 10. The CDR3 is CASSHQGSGTQETQYF. The CDR3 nucleotides are TGTGCCAGTAGTCACCAAGGGAGCGGGACCCAAGAGACCCAGTACTTC.

V is TRBV3-1 and J is TRBJ1-5; D call uncertain. Trimming left V 1 base short and J 10 bases short, with 11 bases between. This CDR3 comprises 13 residues. The germline V gene has CDR1 LGHDT and CDR2 YNNKEL (reference sequence). The CDR3 loop reads CASSQGLSEPQHF. The CDR3 DNA reads TGTGCCAGCAGCCAAGGCCTGTCAGAACCCCAGCATTTT.

V usage is TRBV15 and J usage is TRBJ2-3; tentatively, D is TRBD1 or TRBD2 (5 bases each). Trimming left V 3 bases short and J 0 bases short, with 16 bases between. The CDR3 runs to 17 residues. Germline CDR1 LNHNV, CDR2 YYDKDF (reference sequence). The CDR3 spells CATSSSSRGASTDTQYF. For the CDR3, the DNA is TGTGCCACCAGCAGTTCCTCTCGAGGGGCCAGCACAGATACGCAGTATTTT. The full variable domain, its missing parts supplied by reference TRBV15 and TRBJ2-3, is DAMVIQNPRYQVTQFGKPVTLSCSQTLNHNVMYWYQQKSSQAPKLLFHYYDKDFNNEADTPDNFQSRRPNTSFCFLDIRSPGLGDTAMYLCATSSSSRGASTDTQYFGPGTRLTVL.

This clonotype was found many times. The gene calls are TRBV7-2 and TRBJ2-5; no clear D gene. V lost 4 bases and J lost 4, with 13 bases in between. The CDR3 runs to 14 residues. Germline V gives CDR1 SGHTA, CDR2 FQGNSA. CDR3 residues: CASSSGPLGETQYF. Here the CDR3 DNA reads TGTGCCAGCAGCTCGGGTCCTCTGGGAGAGACCCAGTACTTC.

The chain recombines TRBV12-3 or TRBV12-4 with TRBJ2-1; 9 bases map to TRBD2. The CDR3 extends over 16 amino acids. The V segment lost 1 base and the J segment 5 bases; nucleotides outside the gene matches: 6. Here the CDR3 DNA reads TGTGCCAGCAGTTTAGGCCAGCGGGGGGCCCACAATGAGCAGTTCTTC. Protein product: CASSLGQRGAHNEQFF.

The chain has TRBV3-1 and TRBJ1-1; D is possibly TRBD1 (5 bases). V lost 1 base, J lost 8 bases, and 14 bases lay in between. The CDR3 has 14 amino acids. Germline assignment: CDR1 LGHDT and CDR2 YNNKEL (reference sequence). The DNA for the CDR3 is TGTGCCAGCAGCCAAGTCGGGGGGATGAGCGAAGCTTTCTTT. This sequence encodes CASSQVGGMSEAFF. Looking up the rest from reference TRBV3-1 and TRBJ1-1 gives the full variable domain: DTAVSQTPKYLVTQMGNDKSIKCEQNLGHDTMYWYKQDSKKFLKIMFSYNNKELIINETVPNRFSPKSPDKAHLNLHINSLELGDSAVYFCASSQVGGMSEAFFGQGTRLTVV.

The rearrangement links TRBV3-1 to TRBJ1-2; D gene unclear. The CDR3 has 14 residues. The germline V gene has CDR1 LGHDT and CDR2 YNNKEL (reference sequence). V was cut by 0 bases and J by 8 bases, with 13 bases left in between. DNA of the CDR3: TGTGCCAGCAGCCAAGATCAAGGACTCGGAGGCTACACCTTC. Translation: CASSQDQGLGGYTF.

This clonotype was recorded a few times. The V call is TRBV9, the J call TRBJ2-1; no reliable D call. Deletions cut 0 bases from V and 7 bases from J, with 14 bases between. The CDR3 spans 15 residues. CDR1 and CDR2 from the germline V gene are SGDLS and YYNGEE. CDR3 sequence (DNA): TGTGCCAGCAGCGTAGTTGTGAGTGGTCCAAATGAGCAGTTCTTC. Its protein product is CASSVVVSGPNEQFF.

The V gene is TRBV3-1, the J gene TRBJ2-7; weak D call: TRBD2 (6 bases). The CDR3 has 14 amino acids. Trimming took off 9 bases at V and 4 bases at J, with 19 bases between the two ends. Germline CDR1 LGHDT, CDR2 YNNKEL (reference sequence). CDR3 region: CAREGTEALYEQYF. The CDR3 DNA reads TGTGCCAGGGAGGGGACGGAAGCACTGTACGAGCAGTACTTC.

This clonotype was found many times. The rearrangement joins TRBV12-3 or TRBV12-4 to TRBJ1-2; tentatively, D is TRBD1 (5 bases). This CDR3 spans 13 amino acids. V was clipped by 6 bases and J by 8 bases, with 16 bases between them. In nucleotides, the CDR3 is TGTGCCAGCAGCATCACAAGGGACCTCGGCTACACCTTC. It translates to CASSITRDLGYTF.

This clonotype appeared many times. The rearrangement links TRBV12-3 or TRBV12-4 to TRBJ2-1; 8 positions match TRBD1. The CDR3 runs to 15 residues. The V and J ends lost 6 bases and 3 bases, in that order; junction bases with no gene match: 7. CDR3 in DNA: TGTGCCAGCAGAGCAACAGGGGGAATCTACAATGAGCAGTTCTTC. Protein: CASRATGGIYNEQFF.

This clonotype was seen ten or more times. The V and J genes are TRBV28 and TRBJ2-1, with D possibly matching TRBD2 (7 bases). The V and J ends lost 3 bases and 4 bases respectively, with 13 bases between them. CDR1 and CDR2 from the germline V gene are MDHEN and SYDVKM. The CDR3 has 15 residues. The CDR3 DNA reads as TGTGCCAGCAGTTTTGGGGGGGCGCGGTACAATGAGCAGTTCTTC. Protein product: CASSFGGARYNEQFF.

The sample holds one count of this clonotype. One base away lies a much larger clone, so this may be a sequencing read error. The chain uses TRBV11-2 and TRBJ2-1; D remains unclear. The length of the CDR3 is 15 residues. Trimming pared 6 bases from V and 4 bases from J, leaving 16 bases between. Germline lookup yields CDR1 SGHAT and CDR2 FQNNGV. The CDR3 sequence: CASSAGLTTYNEQFF. The DNA of the CDR3 is TGTGCCAGCAGTGCTGGCTTAACCACATACAATGAGCAGTTCTTC.

With respect to this clonotype: It may be a read error: a sequence one base away is much more abundant. The chain carries TRBV7-8 and TRBJ1-2, with D perhaps matching TRBD1 (6 bases). The CDR3 spans 13 residues. Germline lookup yields CDR1 SGHVS and CDR2 FQNEAQ. As DNA, the CDR3 is TGTGCCAACAGCGGTACAGGGATCTATGGCTACACCTTC. Its translation: CANSGTGIYGYTF.

The V call is TRBV27, the J call TRBJ2-1; no clear D gene. The better agreement between TRBJ2-7 and the DNA end casts doubt on the J call. The germline V gene has CDR1 MNHEY and CDR2 SMNVEV (reference sequence). This CDR3 has 14 amino acids. The CDR3 DNA sequence: TGTGCCAGCAACACTGGACGGAGTTACAATGAGCAGTACTTC. Its translation is CASNTGRSYNEQYF.

This clonotype was found many times. The chain carries TRBV10-3 and TRBJ1-2; D call uncertain. This CDR3 contains 14 residues. Germline CDR1 is ENHRY and CDR2 is SYGVKD. Trimming cost V 10 bases and J 1 base, with 16 bases left between them. The CDR3, as DNA: TGTGCCACCTCTGCGACGGACCTTAACTATGGCTACACCTTC. Translated: CATSATDLNYGYTF.

The chain recombines TRBV6-6 with TRBJ2-3, with a possible D match to TRBD2 (6 bases). Germline CDR1 reads MNHNY; CDR2 reads SVGAGI (reference sequence). V was clipped by 9 bases and J by 2 bases, with 21 bases between them. The CDR3 consists of 16 residues. The CDR3 here is CASWRAGLSDTDTQYF. The CDR3 DNA is TGTGCCAGTTGGAGGGCCGGGTTATCCGACACAGATACGCAGTATTTT.

The rearrangement joins TRBV30 to TRBJ2-7; D gene ambiguous. V lost 1 base, J lost 9 bases, and 16 bases lay in between. Germline assignment: CDR1 GTSNPN and CDR2 SVGIG (reference sequence). The CDR3 has 13 residues. DNA of the CDR3: TGTGCCTGGAGTGAGGATAACAGTAGTGGGCAGTACTTC. Its translation is CAWSEDNSSGQYF.

Details on this clonotype: A single base separates this from a much larger clone, so it may be a read error. The V gene is TRBV29-1, the J gene TRBJ2-5; 7 bases are shared with TRBD2. V was pared by 4 bases and J by 11 bases, with 16 bases of the junction left unmatched. Germline V gene lookup returns CDR1 SQVTM and CDR2 ANQGSEA. The CDR3 length is 14 residues. This CDR3 is CSVGKGLADNEQYF. DNA for the CDR3: TGCAGCGTTGGGAAGGGGCTAGCGGACAATGAGCAGTACTTC. Full variable domain (remainder filled in from reference TRBV29-1 and TRBJ2-5): SAVISQKPSRDICQRGTSLTIQCQVDSQVTMMFWYRQQPGQSLTLIATANQGSEATYESGFVIDKFPISRPNLTFSTLTVSNMSPEDSSIYLCSVGKGLADNEQYFGPGTRLLVL.

At least ten counts were recorded for this clonotype. This chain connects TRBV12-3 or TRBV12-4 to TRBJ1-2; D perhaps matches TRBD1 (6 bases). The CDR3 spans 17 residues. V lost 2 bases to trimming and J lost 1 base, with 17 bases between them. The CDR3 reads CASSLRKTGTINYGYTF. In DNA, the CDR3 is TGTGCCAGCAGTTTAAGGAAAACAGGGACTATTAACTATGGCTACACCTTC.

This clonotype has just a few counts. This chain connects TRBV21-1 to TRBJ1-2; TRBD1, as called in the table, went unchecked against the DNA. TRBV21-1 is a listed pseudogene. The CDR3 consists of 12 residues. The CDR3 region has the DNA TGTGCCAGCAGCAAAGAGGCCCCCGTCTACACCTTC. It yields the protein CASSKEAPVYTF.

This clonotype was observed many times. The V gene is TRBV6-6, the J gene TRBJ2-1, with D perhaps TRBD2 (7 bases). V was shortened by 6 bases and J by 7 bases, with 19 bases between the two germline ends. CDR1 is MNHNY, CDR2 SVGAGI, per germline (reference sequence). The CDR3 runs to 15 residues. The CDR3 sequence: CASSLQWGGNNEQFF. CDR3 bases: TGTGCCAGCAGCCTGCAATGGGGGGGCAATAATGAGCAGTTCTTC.

In regard to this clonotype: This clone may be a read error of a much larger clone one base away. V gene TRBV7-9 combines with J gene TRBJ2-1, with D unclear. This CDR3 region has 13 residues. CDR1 and CDR2 (germline): SEHNR, FQNEAQ (reference sequence). The CDR3 bases are TGTGCCGGCAGCTCAACCAGCTACAATGAGCAGTTCTTC. Translated: CAGSSTSYNEQFF.

The chain uses TRBV7-4 and TRBJ1-1; D might be TRBD1 (5 bases). Germline CDR1 and CDR2: SGHVT and SQSDAQ. Trimming shortened V by 4 bases and J by 8 bases, and 11 bases separated the two germline ends. This CDR3 comprises 12 residues. CDR3 region: CASSSLTAEAFF. The CDR3 region has the DNA TGTGCCAGCAGCTCTTTGACAGCCGAAGCTTTCTTT.

The V and J genes are TRBV25-1 and TRBJ2-7, with TRBD1 identical over 10 bases. Germline loops: CDR1 MGHDK, CDR2 SYGVNS. Trimming at V came to 0 bases and at J to 7 bases, leaving 6 bases not matched to a gene. This CDR3 comprises 15 residues. The CDR3 here is CASSEYRGTGVEQYF. The CDR3 DNA reads as TGTGCCAGCAGTGAATATCGGGGGACAGGGGTAGAGCAGTACTTC.

The chain joins TRBV11-2 to TRBJ2-4; 7 nucleotides line up with TRBD1. The end of the DNA fits TRBJ2-7 better, so the J call may be wrong. There are 16 residues in the CDR3. CDR1 is SGHAT and CDR2 is FQNNGV in the germline V gene. The CDR3 sequence is CASSSPLGTDPYEQYF. For the CDR3, the DNA is TGTGCCAGCAGCTCCCCGCTCGGGACAGATCCCTACGAGCAGTACTTC.

This chain links TRBV4-2 with TRBJ2-2, with 9 bases lining up with TRBD2. Looked up from germline, CDR1 is LGHNA and CDR2 is YNFKEQ. The V segment lost 4 bases and the J segment 14 bases; nucleotides outside the gene matches: 20. The CDR3 extends over 17 amino acids. The CDR3 spells CASSPAGSGGPELELFF. The CDR3 nucleotides read TGTGCCAGCAGCCCCGCGGGGAGCGGGGGGCCAGAGCTCGAACTGTTTTTT.

The sample holds many counts of this clonotype. The V call is TRBV3-1, the J call TRBJ2-3; possible D gene TRBD2, 5 bases. The CDR3 is made up of 13 amino acids. CDR1 LGHDT and CDR2 YNNKEL come from the germline V gene (reference sequence). V shed 3 bases and J shed 11 bases, with 15 bases lying between them. CDR3 in amino acids: CASSQARGYRQYF. The CDR3 DNA is TGTGCCAGCAGCCAGGCCCGAGGGTATAGGCAGTATTTT.

The chain carries TRBV3-1 and TRBJ1-6; possible D gene TRBD1, 6 bases. The CDR3 spans 14 residues. The germline V gene encodes CDR1 LGHDT and CDR2 YNNKEL (reference sequence). V lost 2 bases and J 10 bases, leaving 12 bases between the germline ends. The CDR3 coding sequence is TGTGCCAGCAGCCAATCCGCAGGGGTCTCACCCCTCCACTTT. This gives the protein CASSQSAGVSPLHF.